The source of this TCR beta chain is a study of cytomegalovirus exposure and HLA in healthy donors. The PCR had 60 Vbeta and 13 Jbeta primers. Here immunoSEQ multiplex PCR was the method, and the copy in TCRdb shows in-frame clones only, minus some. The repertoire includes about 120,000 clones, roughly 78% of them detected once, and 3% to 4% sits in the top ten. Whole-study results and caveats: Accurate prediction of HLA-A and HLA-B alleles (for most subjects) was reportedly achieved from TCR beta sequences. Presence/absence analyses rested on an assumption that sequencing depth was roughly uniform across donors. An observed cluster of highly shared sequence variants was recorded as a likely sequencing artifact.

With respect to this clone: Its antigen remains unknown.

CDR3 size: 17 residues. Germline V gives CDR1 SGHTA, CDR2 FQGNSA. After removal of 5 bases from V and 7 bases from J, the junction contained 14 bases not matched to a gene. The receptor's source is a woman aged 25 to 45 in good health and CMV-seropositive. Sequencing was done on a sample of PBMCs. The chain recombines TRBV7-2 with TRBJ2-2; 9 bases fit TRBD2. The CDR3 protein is CASSDPPAGGLVGELFF. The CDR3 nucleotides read TGTGCCAGCAGCGATCCCCCCGCGGGGGGGCTGGTCGGGGAGCTGTTTTTT.